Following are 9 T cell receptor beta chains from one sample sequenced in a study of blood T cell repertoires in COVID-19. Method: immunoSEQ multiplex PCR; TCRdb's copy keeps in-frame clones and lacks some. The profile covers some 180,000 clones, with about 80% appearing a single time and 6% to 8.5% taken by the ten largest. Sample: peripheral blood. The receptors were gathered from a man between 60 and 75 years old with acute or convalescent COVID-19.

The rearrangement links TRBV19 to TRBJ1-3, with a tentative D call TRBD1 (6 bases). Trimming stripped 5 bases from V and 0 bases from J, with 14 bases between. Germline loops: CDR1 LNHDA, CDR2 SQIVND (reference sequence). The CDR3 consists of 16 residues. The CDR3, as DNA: TGTGCCAGTAGTCCCCAAAGGGGGTCCTCTGGAAACACCATATATTTT. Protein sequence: CASSPQRGSSGNTIYF.

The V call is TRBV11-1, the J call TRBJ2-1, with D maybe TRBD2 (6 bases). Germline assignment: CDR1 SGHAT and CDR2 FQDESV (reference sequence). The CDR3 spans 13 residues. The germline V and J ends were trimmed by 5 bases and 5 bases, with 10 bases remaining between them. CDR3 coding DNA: TGTGCCAGCAGCCCGGGACTCAACAATGAGCAGTTCTTC. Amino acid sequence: CASSPGLNNEQFF.

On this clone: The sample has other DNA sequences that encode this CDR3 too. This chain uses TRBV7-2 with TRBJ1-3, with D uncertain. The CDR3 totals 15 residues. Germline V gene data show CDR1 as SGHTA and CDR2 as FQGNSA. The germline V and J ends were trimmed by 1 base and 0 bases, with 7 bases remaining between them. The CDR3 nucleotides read TGTGCCAGCAGCTTAGTAGCGGGCTCTGGAAACACCATATATTTT. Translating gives CASSLVAGSGNTIYF.

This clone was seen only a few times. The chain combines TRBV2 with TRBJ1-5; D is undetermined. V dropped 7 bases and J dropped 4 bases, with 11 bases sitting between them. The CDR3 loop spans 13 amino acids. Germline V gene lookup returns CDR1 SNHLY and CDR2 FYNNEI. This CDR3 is CASKRSVNQPQHF. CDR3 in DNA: TGTGCCAGCAAGAGGTCAGTTAATCAGCCCCAGCATTTT.

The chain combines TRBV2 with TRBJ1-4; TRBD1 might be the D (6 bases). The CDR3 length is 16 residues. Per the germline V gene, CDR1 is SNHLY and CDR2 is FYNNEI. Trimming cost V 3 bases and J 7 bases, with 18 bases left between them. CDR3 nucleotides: TGTGCCAGCAGTGAGGGCCCGGGACACACCATTGAAAAACTGTTTTTT. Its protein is CASSEGPGHTIEKLFF.

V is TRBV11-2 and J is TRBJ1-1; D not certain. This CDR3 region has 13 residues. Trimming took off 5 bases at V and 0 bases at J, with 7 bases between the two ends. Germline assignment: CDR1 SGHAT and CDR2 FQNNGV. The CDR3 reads CASSAALNTEAFF. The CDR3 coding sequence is TGTGCCAGCAGCGCGGCTCTGAACACTGAAGCTTTCTTT.

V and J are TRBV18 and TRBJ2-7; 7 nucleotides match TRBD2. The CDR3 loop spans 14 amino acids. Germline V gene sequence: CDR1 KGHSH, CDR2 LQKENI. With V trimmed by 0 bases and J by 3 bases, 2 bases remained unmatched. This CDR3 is CASSPPTSVYEQYF. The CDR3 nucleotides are TGTGCCAGCTCACCACCTACTAGCGTCTACGAGCAGTACTTC.

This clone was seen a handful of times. The CDR3, as DNA: TGCGCCAGCAGCTTGGGGGCGGGAGGGCCCACAGATACGCAGTATTTT. Translated: CASSLGAGGPTDTQYF. The chain is built from TRBV5-1 and TRBJ2-3, with 9 bases lining up with TRBD2. In germline, CDR1 is SGHRS, CDR2 YFSETQ. The ends lost 0 bases at V and 2 bases at J; junction bases unmatched: 4. The CDR3 totals 16 residues.

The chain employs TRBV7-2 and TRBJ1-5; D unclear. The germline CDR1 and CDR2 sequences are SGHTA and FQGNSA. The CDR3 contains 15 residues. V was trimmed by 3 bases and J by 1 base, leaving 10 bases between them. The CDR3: CASSLPSGSNQPQHF. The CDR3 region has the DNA TGTGCCAGCAGCTTGCCTTCTGGCAGCAATCAGCCCCAGCATTTT.